The sequence of this TCR beta chain was determined in a study of CD8 T cells in Susac syndrome (dated by TCRdb to the late 2010s). For context, the study as a whole: Of the Susac syndrome patients who were sequenced, six had clinically active disease and 8 or 9 were in clinical remission. At blood withdrawal, Susac syndrome patients were therapy-naive, treated with corticosteroids (with IVIg additionally given to some), or treated with IVIg alone. Whether CD8+ T cell activation and differentiation in Susac syndrome was antigen driven was tested using repertoire sequencing.

As regards this clonotype: The clone's antigen remains unknown. Nothing much larger sits one base from this clone, and base qualities are not available.

General findings and caveats noted by the study authors: In patients with Susac syndrome, the CD4+ T cell repertoire showed no detectable clonal expansion. The number of individuals in the TCR sequencing and HLA analysis was acknowledged as relatively small.

Peripheral blood CD8+ and CD4+ T cells from healthy donors, Susac syndrome patients and multiple sclerosis patients were profiled by high-throughput TCR beta sequencing. The Susac syndrome patients fulfilled recently defined diagnostic criteria for either definite or probable disease. Bulk CD8+ and CD4+ T cells were purified by magnetic negative isolation, whereas CD8+ TEMRA cells were enriched by FACS. Blood was drawn into EDTA tubes, processed within 24 hours, and PBMCs were isolated by density gradient centrifugation. PBMCs intended for TCR sequencing were cryopreserved in liquid nitrogen and were subsequently thawed in a 37 degrees C water bath. The sorted or isolated CD4+, CD8+ and CD8+ TEMRA cells had a purity of 90% or higher. RNA was extracted with the RNeasy kit and roughly 0.45 to 1 ug was reverse transcribed using random hexamers. The immunoSEQ multiplex PCR assay, covering 54 Vbeta and 13 Jbeta segments, was used to amplify TCR beta CDR3 regions. To correct PCR amplification bias, a synthetic template baseline was used for both primer optimization and computational correction. The published analysis was carried out like this. Reads were annotated to V, D and J genes per IMGT and analyzed with immunoSEQ Analyzer, keeping only productive sequences. Clonality was calculated as one minus the Shannon entropy normalized by log2 of the number of productive unique sequences. For each patient and control, public and private clones were evaluated within the 100 most prevalent clones. Susac-specific clones were defined as absent from healthy and MS cohorts, about 1,000 published viral clones and other ImmuneACCESS disease sequences. The public reads were run again by TCRdb, first through fastp at Q25 and then through MiXCR, and only productive beta chains were kept. Rows merge per CDR3 protein into single entries with the most common DNA and genes. These V and J calls rely on TCRdb rather than the paper's analysis. Recorded for this sample are about 180,000 distinct CDR3 sequences; approximately 94% of them occurred a single time. Clones ranked in the top ten supply roughly 0.12% of the sample.

From V the trimming removes 0 bases and from J it removes 5 bases, while the gene matches leave 7 bases of the junction unaccounted for. CDR1 and CDR2, per the germline V gene (reference sequence), are LGHDT and YNNKEL. The CDR3 runs 16 amino acids, cysteine and phenylalanine included. Only the CDR3 part of the read is kept: 48 bases, read in frame from the first base. Source material: CD4+ T cells from PBMCs. The receptor comes from a human donor with Susac syndrome. In this chain, TRBV3-1 is recombined with TRBJ2-5, and 9 bases in between align with TRBD2. The bases read TGTGCCAGCAGCCAAGATTGGCGCGGGGGGGCTGAGACCCAGTACTTC. Its protein product is CASSQDWRGGAETQYF.